The clone carrying this T cell receptor (beta chain) was counted between two and nine times. The sample originates from a study of blood T cell repertoires in COVID-19. Overall study context: Acute-phase and convalescent COVID-19 samples originated in the United States, Italy and Spain. The analysed material was cDNA or gDNA that came from T cells, B-cell-depleted T cells, or PBMCs.

Germline V gives CDR1 MGHRA, CDR2 YSYEKL. V lost 0 bases to trimming and J lost 8 bases; unmatched junction nucleotides: 12. This CDR3 contains 16 residues. Authors' processing steps: Nucleated cell counts were estimated from reference gene primer amplification. Clones were sequenced by immunoSEQ multiplex PCR, and TCRdb holds only the in-frame ones, with some missing. V and J calls and clone size follow that table, whereas D and trimming were derived from the DNA. The sample shows tens of thousands of clones, about 80% of them seen only once. The receptor comes from a woman older than 75 with acute or convalescent COVID-19. Material for sequencing was peripheral blood. The chain has TRBV4-1 and TRBJ2-7; 8 bases line up with TRBD2. In nucleotides, the CDR3 is TGCGCCAGCAGCCAAGAAGGCGGCGGGAGGAGAGAAAAGCAGTACTTC. Translation gives CASSQEGGGRREKQYF.